At least ten counts were recorded for the clone carrying this T cell receptor (beta chain). Unique molecular identifiers were included in an RNA-based 3' RACE TCR library. One entry per CDR3 protein, called by TCRdb with MiXCR from the 3' RACE reads. The sample holds some 90,000 distinct CDR3 sequences; approximately 6.9% are singletons and the top ten take roughly 1.1%. Treatment described: PENTA 11 planned treatment interruption arm or continuous ART arm. This sample was included in a study of HIV-infected children after antiretroviral therapy interruption. About the study: Interruption-arm samples span weeks 0, 12, interruption end (24 or 48), and about 3 years post-study.

The CDR3 is made up of 16 amino acids. The V end was cut by 6 bases, the J end by 2 bases, with 21 bases between. CDR1 DFQATT and CDR2 SNEGSKA come from the germline V gene (reference sequence). Sequencing was performed on CD45RA+ CD4+ T cells from PBMCs, pooled from several time points, taken from a donor given antiretroviral therapy, either interrupted or continuous. This sample's subset: naive CD4+ CD45RA+ CD45RO- T cells. The source of this sequence is a pool of human donors with HIV. The chain couples TRBV20-1 to TRBJ2-3, with TRBD2 as a possible D gene (6 bases). For the CDR3, the DNA is TGCAGTGCCCCCCCCGGGGCGGGGACCTCCACAGATACGCAGTATTTT. As protein: CSAPPGAGTSTDTQYF.